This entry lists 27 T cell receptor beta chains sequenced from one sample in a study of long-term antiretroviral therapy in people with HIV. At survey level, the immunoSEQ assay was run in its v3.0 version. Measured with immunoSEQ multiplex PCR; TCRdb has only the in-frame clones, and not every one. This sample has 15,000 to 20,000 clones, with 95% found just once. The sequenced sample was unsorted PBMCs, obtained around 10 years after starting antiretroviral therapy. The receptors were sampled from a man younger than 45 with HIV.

The CDR3 nucleotides are TGTGCCAGCAGCTCTCGGACGGGCAATGAGCAGTTCTTC. Translating it yields CASSSRTGNEQFF. This chain connects TRBV7-8 to TRBJ2-1; D is uncertain. The CDR3 is 13 amino acids. The V end lost 4 bases, the J end lost 6 bases, and 10 bases lay between the germline ends. CDR1 SGHVS and CDR2 FQNEAQ come from the germline V gene.

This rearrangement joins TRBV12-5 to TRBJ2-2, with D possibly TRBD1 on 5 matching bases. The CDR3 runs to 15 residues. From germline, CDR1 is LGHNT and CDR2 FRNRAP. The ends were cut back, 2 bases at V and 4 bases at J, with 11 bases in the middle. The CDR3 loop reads CASGLSGSGTGELFF. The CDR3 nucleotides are TGTGCTAGTGGTTTGTCAGGGTCGGGCACCGGGGAGCTGTTTTTT.

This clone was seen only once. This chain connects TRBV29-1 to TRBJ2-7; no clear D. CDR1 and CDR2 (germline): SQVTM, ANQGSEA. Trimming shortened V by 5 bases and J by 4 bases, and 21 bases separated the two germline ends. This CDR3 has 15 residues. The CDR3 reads CSVRLGNVGPYEQYF. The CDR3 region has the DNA TGCAGCGTTAGGTTAGGGAATGTGGGCCCTTACGAGCAGTACTTC.

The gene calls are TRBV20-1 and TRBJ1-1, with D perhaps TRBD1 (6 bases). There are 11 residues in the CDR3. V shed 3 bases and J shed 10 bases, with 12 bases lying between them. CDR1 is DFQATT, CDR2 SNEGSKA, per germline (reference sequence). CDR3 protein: CSARDSVGAFF. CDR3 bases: TGCAGTGCTAGGGACAGTGTAGGAGCTTTCTTT.

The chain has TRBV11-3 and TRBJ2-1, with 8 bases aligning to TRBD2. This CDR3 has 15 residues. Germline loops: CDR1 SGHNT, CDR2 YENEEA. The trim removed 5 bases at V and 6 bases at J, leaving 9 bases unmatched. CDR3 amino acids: CASSLGLGSRNEQFF. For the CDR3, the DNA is TGTGCCAGCAGCCTGGGACTAGGGTCCCGCAATGAGCAGTTCTTC.

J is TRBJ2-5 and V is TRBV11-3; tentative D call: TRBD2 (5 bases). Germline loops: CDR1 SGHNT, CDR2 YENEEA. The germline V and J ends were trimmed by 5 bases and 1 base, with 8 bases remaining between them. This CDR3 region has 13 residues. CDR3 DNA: TGTGCCAGCAGCCGTCGGGGCCAAGAGACCCAGTACTTC. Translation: CASSRRGQETQYF.

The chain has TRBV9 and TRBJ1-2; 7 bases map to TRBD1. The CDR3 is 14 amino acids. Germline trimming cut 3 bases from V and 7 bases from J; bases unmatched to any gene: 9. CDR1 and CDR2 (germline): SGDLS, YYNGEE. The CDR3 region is CASSAMGQSRGYTF. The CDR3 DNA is TGTGCCAGCAGCGCGATGGGACAGTCCCGTGGCTACACCTTC.

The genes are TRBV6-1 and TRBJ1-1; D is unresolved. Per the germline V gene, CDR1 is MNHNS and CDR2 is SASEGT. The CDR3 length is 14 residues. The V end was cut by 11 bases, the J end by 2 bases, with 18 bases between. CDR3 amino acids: CAVIGRGANTEAFF. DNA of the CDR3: TGTGCCGTTATAGGACGGGGAGCCAACACTGAAGCTTTCTTT.

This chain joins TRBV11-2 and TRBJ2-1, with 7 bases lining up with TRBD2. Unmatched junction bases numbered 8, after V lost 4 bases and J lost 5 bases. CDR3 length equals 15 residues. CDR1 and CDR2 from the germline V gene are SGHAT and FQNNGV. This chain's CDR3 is CASSSSSGKNNEQFF. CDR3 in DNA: TGTGCCAGCAGCTCTTCTAGCGGAAAAAACAATGAGCAGTTCTTC.

Written as DNA, the CDR3 is TGTGCCAGCAGTTCTACTGGACTGGGCTATGGCTACACCTTC. Its translation is CASSSTGLGYGYTF. The chain carries TRBV28 and TRBJ1-2, with unresolved D. Germline V gene lookup returns CDR1 MDHEN and CDR2 SYDVKM. V dropped 4 bases and J dropped 4 bases, with 13 bases sitting between them. The CDR3 is 14 amino acids.

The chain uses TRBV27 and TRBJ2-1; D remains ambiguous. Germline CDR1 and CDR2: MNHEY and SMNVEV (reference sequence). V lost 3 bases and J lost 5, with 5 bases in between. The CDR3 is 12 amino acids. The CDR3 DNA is TGTGCCAGCAGTTTGGCAGACAATGAGCAGTTCTTC. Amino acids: CASSLADNEQFF.

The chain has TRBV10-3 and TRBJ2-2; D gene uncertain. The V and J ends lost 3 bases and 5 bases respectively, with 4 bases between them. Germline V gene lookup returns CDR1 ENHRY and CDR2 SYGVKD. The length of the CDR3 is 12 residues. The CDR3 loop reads CAISDPTGELFF. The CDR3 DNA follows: TGTGCCATCAGTGATCCTACCGGGGAGCTGTTTTTT.

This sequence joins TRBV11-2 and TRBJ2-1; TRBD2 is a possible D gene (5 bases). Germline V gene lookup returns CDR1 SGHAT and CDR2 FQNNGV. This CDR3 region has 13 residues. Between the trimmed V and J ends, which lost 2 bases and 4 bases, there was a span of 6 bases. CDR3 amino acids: CASSLTGYNEQFF. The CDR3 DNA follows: TGTGCCAGCAGCTTAACGGGGTACAATGAGCAGTTCTTC.

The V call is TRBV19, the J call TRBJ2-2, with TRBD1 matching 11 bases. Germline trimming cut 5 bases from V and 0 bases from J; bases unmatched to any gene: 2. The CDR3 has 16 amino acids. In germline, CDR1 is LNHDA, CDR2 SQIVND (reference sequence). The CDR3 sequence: CASSAGQGANTGELFF. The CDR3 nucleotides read TGTGCCAGTAGTGCGGGACAGGGGGCGAACACCGGGGAGCTGTTTTTT.

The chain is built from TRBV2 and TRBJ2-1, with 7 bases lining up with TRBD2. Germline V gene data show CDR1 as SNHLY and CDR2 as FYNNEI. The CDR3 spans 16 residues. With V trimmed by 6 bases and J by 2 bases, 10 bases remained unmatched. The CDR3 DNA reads TGTGCCAGCAGGGCTAGCGGCGCTGTGGCCTACAATGAGCAGTTCTTC. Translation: CASRASGAVAYNEQFF.

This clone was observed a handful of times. The CDR3: CASGLGAGETQYF. The CDR3 region has the DNA TGTGCTAGTGGTTTGGGGGCCGGGGAGACCCAGTACTTC. This chain uses TRBV12-5 with TRBJ2-5; D call uncertain. This CDR3 is built from 13 residues. V was trimmed by 1 base and J by 5 bases, leaving 8 bases between them. Germline lookup yields CDR1 LGHNT and CDR2 FRNRAP. The full variable domain, with the rest looked up from reference TRBV12-5 and TRBJ2-5, is DARVTQTPRHKVTEMGQEVTMRCQPILGHNTVFWYRQTMMQGLELLAYFRNRAPLDDSGMPKDRFSAEMPDATLATLKIQPSEPRDSAVYFCASGLGAGETQYFGPGTRLLVL.

DNA of the CDR3: TGTGCCAGCAGCGTAGCGGGGGGGTACCAAGAGACCCAGTACTTC. It specifies CASSVAGGYQETQYF. The chain is built from TRBV9 and TRBJ2-5, with 8 positions matching TRBD2. The trim removed 0 bases at V and 0 bases at J, leaving 1 base unmatched. This CDR3 spans 15 amino acids. Germline lookup yields CDR1 SGDLS and CDR2 YYNGEE.

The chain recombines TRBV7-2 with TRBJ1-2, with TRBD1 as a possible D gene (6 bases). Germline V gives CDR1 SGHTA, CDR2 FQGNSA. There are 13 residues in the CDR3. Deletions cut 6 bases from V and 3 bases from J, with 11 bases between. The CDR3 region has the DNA TGTGCCAGCAGTCCCGGGACACACTATGGCTACACCTTC. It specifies CASSPGTHYGYTF. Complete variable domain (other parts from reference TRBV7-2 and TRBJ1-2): GAGVSQSPSNKVTEKGKDVELRCDPISGHTALYWYRQSLGQGLEFLIYFQGNSAPDKSGLPSDRFSAERTGGSVSTLTIQRTQQEDSAVYLCASSPGTHYGYTFGSGTRLTVV.

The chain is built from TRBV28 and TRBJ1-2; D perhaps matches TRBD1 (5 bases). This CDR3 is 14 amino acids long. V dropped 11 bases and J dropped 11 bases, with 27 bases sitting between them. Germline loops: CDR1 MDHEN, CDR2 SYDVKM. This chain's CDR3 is CAVKIRDASPRYTF. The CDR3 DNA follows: TGTGCCGTCAAAATAAGGGACGCCTCCCCGAGGTACACCTTC.

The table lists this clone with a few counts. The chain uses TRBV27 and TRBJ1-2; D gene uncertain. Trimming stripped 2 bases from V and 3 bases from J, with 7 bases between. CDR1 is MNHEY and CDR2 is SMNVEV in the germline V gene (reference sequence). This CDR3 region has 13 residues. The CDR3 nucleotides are TGTGCCAGCAGTTTAAACAGATACTATGGCTACACCTTC. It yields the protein CASSLNRYYGYTF.

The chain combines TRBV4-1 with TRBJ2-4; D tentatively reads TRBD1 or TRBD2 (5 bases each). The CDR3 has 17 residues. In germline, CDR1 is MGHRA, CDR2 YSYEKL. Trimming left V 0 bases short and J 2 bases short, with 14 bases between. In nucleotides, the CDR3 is TGCGCCAGCAGCCAAGAAGGGGTCGGGGTGACCAAAAACATTCAGTACTTC. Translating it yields CASSQEGVGVTKNIQYF.

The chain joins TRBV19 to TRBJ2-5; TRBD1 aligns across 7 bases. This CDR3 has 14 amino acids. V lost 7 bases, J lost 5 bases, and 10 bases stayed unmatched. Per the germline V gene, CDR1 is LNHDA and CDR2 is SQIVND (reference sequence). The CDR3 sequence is CASIGWDSQETQYF. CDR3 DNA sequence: TGTGCCAGTATCGGATGGGACAGTCAGGAGACCCAGTACTTC.

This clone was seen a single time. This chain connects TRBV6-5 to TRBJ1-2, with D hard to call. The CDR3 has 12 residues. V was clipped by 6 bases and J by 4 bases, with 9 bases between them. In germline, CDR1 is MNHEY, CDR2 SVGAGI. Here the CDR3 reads CASRGNGYGYTF. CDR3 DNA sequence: TGTGCCAGCAGAGGGAATGGCTATGGCTACACCTTC.

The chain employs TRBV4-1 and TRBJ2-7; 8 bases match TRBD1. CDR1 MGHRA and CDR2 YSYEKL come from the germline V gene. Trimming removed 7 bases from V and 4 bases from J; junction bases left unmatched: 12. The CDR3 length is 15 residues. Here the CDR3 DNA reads TGCGCCAGCACCACCGGACAGGGAGAAGGTTACGAGCAGTACTTC. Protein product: CASTTGQGEGYEQYF.

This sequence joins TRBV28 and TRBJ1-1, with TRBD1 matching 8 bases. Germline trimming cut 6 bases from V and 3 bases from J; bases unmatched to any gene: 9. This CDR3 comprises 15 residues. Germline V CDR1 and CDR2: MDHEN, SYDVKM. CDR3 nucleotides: TGTGCCAGCAGCGAAATAGGACAGGGTGACACTGAAGCTTTCTTT. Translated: CASSEIGQGDTEAFF.

CDR3 nucleotide sequence: TGTGCCAGCAGCTTTGAGGGTAATCAGCCCCAGCATTTT. It codes for CASSFEGNQPQHF. The genes are TRBV7-8 and TRBJ1-5; the D is unclear. Germline V lookup: CDR1 SGHVS, CDR2 FQNEAQ. The CDR3 spans 13 residues. The V end lost 3 bases, the J end lost 4 bases, and 7 bases lay between the germline ends.

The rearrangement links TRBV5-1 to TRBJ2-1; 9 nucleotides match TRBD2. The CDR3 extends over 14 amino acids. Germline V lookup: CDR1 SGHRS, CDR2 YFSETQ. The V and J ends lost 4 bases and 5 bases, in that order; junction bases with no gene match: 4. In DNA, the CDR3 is TGCGCCAGCAGCACGGGACTAGCCGACAATGAGCAGTTCTTC. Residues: CASSTGLADNEQFF.